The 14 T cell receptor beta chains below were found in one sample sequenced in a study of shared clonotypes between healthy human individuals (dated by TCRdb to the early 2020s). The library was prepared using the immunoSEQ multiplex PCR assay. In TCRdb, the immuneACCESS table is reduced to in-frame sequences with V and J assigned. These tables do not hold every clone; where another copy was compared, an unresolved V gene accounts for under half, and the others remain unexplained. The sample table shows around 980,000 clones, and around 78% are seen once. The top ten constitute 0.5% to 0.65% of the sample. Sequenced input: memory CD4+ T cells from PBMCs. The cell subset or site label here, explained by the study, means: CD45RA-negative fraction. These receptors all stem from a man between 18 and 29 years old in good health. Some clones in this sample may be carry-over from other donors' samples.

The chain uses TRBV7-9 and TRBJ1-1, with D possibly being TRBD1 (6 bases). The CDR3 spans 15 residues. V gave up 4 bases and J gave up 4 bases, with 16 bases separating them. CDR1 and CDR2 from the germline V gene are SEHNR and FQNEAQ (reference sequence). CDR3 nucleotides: TGTGCCAGCAGCTCTTGGGGGGGGGCTGGCACTGAAGCTTTCTTT. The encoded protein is CASSSWGGAGTEAFF.

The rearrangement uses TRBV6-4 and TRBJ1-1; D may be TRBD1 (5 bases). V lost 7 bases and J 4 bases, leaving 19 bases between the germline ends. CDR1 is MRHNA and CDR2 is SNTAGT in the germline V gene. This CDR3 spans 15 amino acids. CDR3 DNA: TGTGCCAGCAAGAGGCAGGGCATGGACGGCACTGAAGCTTTCTTT. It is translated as CASKRQGMDGTEAFF.

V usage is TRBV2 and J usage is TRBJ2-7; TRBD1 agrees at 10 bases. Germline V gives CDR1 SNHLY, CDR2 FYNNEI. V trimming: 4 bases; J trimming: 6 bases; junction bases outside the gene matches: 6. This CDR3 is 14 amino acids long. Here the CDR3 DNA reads TGTGCCAGCAGTGGTAGGACAGGGGGTGCCGAGCAGTACTTC. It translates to CASSGRTGGAEQYF.

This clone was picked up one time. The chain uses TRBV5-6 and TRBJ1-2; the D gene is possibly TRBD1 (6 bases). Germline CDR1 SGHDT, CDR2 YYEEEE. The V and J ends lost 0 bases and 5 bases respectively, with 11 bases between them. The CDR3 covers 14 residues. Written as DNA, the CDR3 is TGTGCCAGCAGCTTGGCCAGGGGACGGTATGGCTACACCTTC. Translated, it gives CASSLARGRYGYTF.

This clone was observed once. The CDR3 reads CASSLIRASSGNTIYF. The CDR3 coding sequence is TGTGCCAGCAGCCTCATCCGGGCCTCCTCTGGAAACACCATATATTTT. The chain is built from TRBV7-9 and TRBJ1-3; unclear D gene. This CDR3 spans 16 amino acids. Per germline, CDR1 SEHNR and CDR2 FQNEAQ (reference sequence). The V gene lost 5 bases and the J gene lost 0 bases, with 14 bases spanning the gap.

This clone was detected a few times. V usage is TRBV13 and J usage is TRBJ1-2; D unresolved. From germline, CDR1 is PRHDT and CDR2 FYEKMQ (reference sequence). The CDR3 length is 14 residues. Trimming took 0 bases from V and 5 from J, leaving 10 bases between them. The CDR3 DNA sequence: TGTGCCAGCAGCTTAGGCCAGAATACTTATGGCTACACCTTC. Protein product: CASSLGQNTYGYTF. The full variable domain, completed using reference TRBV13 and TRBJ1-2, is AAGVIQSPRHLIKEKRETATLKCYPIPRHDTVYWYQQGPGQDPQFLISFYEKMQSDKGSIPDRFSAQQFSDYHSELNMSSLELGDSALYFCASSLGQNTYGYTFGSGTRLTVV.

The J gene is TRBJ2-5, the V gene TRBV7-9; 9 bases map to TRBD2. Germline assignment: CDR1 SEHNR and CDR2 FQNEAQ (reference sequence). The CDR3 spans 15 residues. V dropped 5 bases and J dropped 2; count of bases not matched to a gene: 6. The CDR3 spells CASSPPLAGQETQYF. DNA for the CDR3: TGTGCCAGCAGCCCCCCTCTAGCGGGACAAGAGACCCAGTACTTC.

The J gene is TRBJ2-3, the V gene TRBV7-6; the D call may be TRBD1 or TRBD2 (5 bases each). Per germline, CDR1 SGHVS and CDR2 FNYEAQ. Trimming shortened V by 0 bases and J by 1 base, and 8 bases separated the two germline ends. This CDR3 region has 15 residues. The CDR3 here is CASSLAGRGTDTQYF. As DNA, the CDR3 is TGTGCCAGCAGCTTAGCGGGGCGGGGCACAGATACGCAGTATTTT.

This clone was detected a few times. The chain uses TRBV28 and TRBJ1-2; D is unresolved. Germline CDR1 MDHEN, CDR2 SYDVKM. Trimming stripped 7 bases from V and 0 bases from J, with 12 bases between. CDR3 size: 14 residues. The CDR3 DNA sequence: TGTGCCAGCACTGCGGGCCTAGCTAACTATGGCTACACCTTC. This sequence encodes CASTAGLANYGYTF.

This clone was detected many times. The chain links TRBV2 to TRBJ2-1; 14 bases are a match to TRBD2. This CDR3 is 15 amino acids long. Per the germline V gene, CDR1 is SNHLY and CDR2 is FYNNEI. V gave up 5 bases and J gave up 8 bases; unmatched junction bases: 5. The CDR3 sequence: CASSYGTSGSYEQFF. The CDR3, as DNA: TGTGCCAGCAGTTACGGGACTAGCGGGAGCTATGAGCAGTTCTTC.

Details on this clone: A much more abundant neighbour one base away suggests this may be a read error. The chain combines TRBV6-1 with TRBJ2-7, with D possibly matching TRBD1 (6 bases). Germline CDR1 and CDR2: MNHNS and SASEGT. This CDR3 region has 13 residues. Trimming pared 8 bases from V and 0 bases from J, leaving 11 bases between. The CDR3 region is CASGGGDSYEQYF. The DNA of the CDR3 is TGTGCCAGCGGGGGCGGTGACTCCTACGAGCAGTACTTC.

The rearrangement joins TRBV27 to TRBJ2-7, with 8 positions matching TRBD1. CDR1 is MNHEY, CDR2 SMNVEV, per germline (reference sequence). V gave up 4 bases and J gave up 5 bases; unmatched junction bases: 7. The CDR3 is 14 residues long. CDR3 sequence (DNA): TGTGCCAGCAGTTCCCGACAGGGGAATAACGAGCAGTACTTC. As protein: CASSSRQGNNEQYF.

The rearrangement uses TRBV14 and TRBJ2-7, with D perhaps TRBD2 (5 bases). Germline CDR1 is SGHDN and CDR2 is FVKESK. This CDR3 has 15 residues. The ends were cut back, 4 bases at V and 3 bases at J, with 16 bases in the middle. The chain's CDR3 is CASSPRLAGVYEQYF. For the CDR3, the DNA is TGTGCCAGCAGCCCCCGGCTAGCAGGAGTCTACGAGCAGTACTTC. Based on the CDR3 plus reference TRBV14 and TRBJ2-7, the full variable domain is EAGVTQFPSHSVIEKGQTVTLRCDPISGHDNLYWYRRVMGKEIKFLLHFVKESKQDESGMPNNRFLAERTGGTYSTLKVQPAELEDSGVYFCASSPRLAGVYEQYFGPGTRLTVT.

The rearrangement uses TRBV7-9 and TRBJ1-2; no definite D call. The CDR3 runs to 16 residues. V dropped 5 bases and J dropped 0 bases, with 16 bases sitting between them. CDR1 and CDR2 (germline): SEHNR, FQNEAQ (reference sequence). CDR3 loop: CASSTPKGLTNYGYTF. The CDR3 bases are TGTGCCAGCAGCACCCCGAAAGGTTTGACTAACTATGGCTACACCTTC. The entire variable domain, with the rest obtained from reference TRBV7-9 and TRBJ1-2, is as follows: DTGVSQNPRHKITKRGQNVTFRCDPISEHNRLYWYRQTLGQGPEFLTYFQNEAQLEKSRLLSDRFSAERPKGSFSTLEIQRTEQGDSAMYLCASSTPKGLTNYGYTFGSGTRLTVV.